This T cell receptor (beta chain) was documented in a study of spatial heterogeneity in lung cancer. Study results and limitations: Ubiquitous expanded tumor TCRs were seen in blood more at resection than at follow-up.

Germline loops: CDR1 SGHTA, CDR2 FQGNSA. This CDR3 comprises 16 residues. Losses at the gene ends were 4 bases for V and 5 bases for J; bases not matched to a gene: 8. As to time point: sample taken at primary tumor resection. Whole RNA, which was extracted from tumor, nontumor lung tissue or frozen PBMC, was sequenced without any cell sorting. In the library, each TCR cDNA molecule bore its own unique molecular identifier. MiXCR was run by TCRdb on the 5' RACE reads, yielding one entry per CDR3 protein. The profile covers about 92,000 distinct CDR3 sequences, with 9.5% to 15% appearing a single time and about 41% taken by the ten largest. This clonotype was counted ten times or more. Its target is not known.

The V and J genes are TRBV7-2 and TRBJ2-3, with 11 bases identical to TRBD2. The sequence came from a male donor with early-stage non-small cell lung cancer. The material was PBMCs, obtained at surgery. CDR3 in DNA: TGTGCCAGCAGCTCCAGGATAGCGGGGGGGATAGATACGCAGTATTTT. Translating it yields CASSSRIAGGIDTQYF.